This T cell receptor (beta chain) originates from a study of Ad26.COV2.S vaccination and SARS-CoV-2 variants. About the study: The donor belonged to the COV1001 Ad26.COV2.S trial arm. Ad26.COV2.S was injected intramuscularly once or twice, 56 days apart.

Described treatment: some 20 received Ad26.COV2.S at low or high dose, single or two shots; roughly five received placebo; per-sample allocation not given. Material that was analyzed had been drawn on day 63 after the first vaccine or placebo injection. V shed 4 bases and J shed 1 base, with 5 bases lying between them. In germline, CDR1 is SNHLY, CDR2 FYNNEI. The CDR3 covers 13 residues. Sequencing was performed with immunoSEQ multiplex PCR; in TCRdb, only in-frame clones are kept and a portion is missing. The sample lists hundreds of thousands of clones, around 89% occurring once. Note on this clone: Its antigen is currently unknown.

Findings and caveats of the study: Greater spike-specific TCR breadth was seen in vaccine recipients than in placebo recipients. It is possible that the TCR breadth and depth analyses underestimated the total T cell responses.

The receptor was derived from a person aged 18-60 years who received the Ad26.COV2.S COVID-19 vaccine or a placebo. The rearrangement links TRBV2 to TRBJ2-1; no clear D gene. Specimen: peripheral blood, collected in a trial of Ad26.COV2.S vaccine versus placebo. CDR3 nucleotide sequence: TGTGCCAGCAGTGTGGTTTCCTACAATGAGCAGTTCTTC. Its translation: CASSVVSYNEQFF.